These 6 T cell receptor beta chains share one sample of origin, sequenced in a study of vaccination and CD4 T cells after COVID-19. Treatment reported: roughly 11-day PBMC culture with coronavirus spike peptide pools or control peptides (ViraFEST assay). Their antigen targets remain unknown. Sequenced with the Oncomine TCR Beta short-read assay was DNA taken from cultured CD4+ T cells. TCRdb re-called the PCR reads through MiXCR, storing one row per CDR3 protein. The sample comprises 8,500 to 9,000 distinct CDR3 sequences, 60% of which are singletons, and about 14% rests with the top ten. This sample comprised cultured CD4+ T cells from blood, obtained after SARS-CoV-2 vaccination. All receptors come from a human donor with COVID-19.

The chain employs TRBV6-5 and TRBJ1-2, with unresolved D. The CDR3 runs to 11 residues. CDR1 is MNHEY and CDR2 is SVGAGI in the germline V gene. Between the trimmed V and J ends, which lost 4 bases and 3 bases, there was a span of 3 bases. In DNA form, the CDR3 reads TGTGCCAGCAGTTCGTACTATGGCTACACCTTC. Protein sequence: CASSSYYGYTF.

The CDR3 loop reads CASSPGLLYGYTF. The DNA of the CDR3 is TGTGCCAGCAGCCCTGGCTTACTCTATGGCTACACCTTC. The genes are TRBV7-2 and TRBJ1-2; D not resolved. Trimming left V 5 bases short and J 4 bases short, with 11 bases between. The V gene's germline CDR1 is SGHTA and CDR2 FQGNSA. CDR3 length equals 13 residues. Full variable domain (missing parts from reference TRBV7-2 and TRBJ1-2): GAGVSQSPSNKVTEKGKDVELRCDPISGHTALYWYRQSLGQGLEFLIYFQGNSAPDKSGLPSDRFSAERTGGSVSTLTIQRTQQEDSAVYLCASSPGLLYGYTFGSGTRLTVV.

The chain combines TRBV27 with TRBJ2-1; D possibly corresponds to TRBD2 (5 bases). Trimming removed 7 bases from V and 9 bases from J, with 25 bases in between. Germline V gene data show CDR1 as MNHEY and CDR2 as SMNVEV (reference sequence). The CDR3 extends over 16 amino acids. CDR3 sequence: CASNLARTLGLAEQFF. CDR3 DNA: TGTGCCAGCAATCTAGCTCGGACCCTAGGGTTGGCTGAGCAGTTCTTC.

The rearrangement uses TRBV15 and TRBJ2-7, with D unclear. Germline V gene data show CDR1 as LNHNV and CDR2 as YYDKDF (reference sequence). Trimming removed 0 bases from V and 3 bases from J, with 9 bases in between. The CDR3 has 14 amino acids. CDR3 residues: CATSRDFLVYEQYF. The CDR3 DNA follows: TGTGCCACCAGCAGAGACTTTTTGGTCTACGAGCAGTACTTC.

J is TRBJ2-5 and V is TRBV6-1, with 10 bases that match TRBD1. Germline lookup yields CDR1 MNHNS and CDR2 SASEGT. The CDR3 contains 17 residues. V gave up 2 bases and J gave up 2 bases; unmatched junction bases: 8. CDR3 DNA sequence: TGTGCCAGCAGTGAATACCTGCGGGACAGGGGTCAAGAGACCCAGTACTTC. Translating gives CASSEYLRDRGQETQYF.

This clonotype was detected only a few times. J is TRBJ2-5 and V is TRBV25-1; 11 bases are a match to TRBD2. The CDR3 has 16 residues. Per the germline V gene, CDR1 is MGHDK and CDR2 is SYGVNS. J was trimmed by 4 bases and V by 4 bases; bases with no gene match: 8. CDR3 coding DNA: TGTGCCAGCAGTGGGATAGCGGGGGGGCACACAGAGACCCAGTACTTC. Translating it yields CASSGIAGGHTETQYF.